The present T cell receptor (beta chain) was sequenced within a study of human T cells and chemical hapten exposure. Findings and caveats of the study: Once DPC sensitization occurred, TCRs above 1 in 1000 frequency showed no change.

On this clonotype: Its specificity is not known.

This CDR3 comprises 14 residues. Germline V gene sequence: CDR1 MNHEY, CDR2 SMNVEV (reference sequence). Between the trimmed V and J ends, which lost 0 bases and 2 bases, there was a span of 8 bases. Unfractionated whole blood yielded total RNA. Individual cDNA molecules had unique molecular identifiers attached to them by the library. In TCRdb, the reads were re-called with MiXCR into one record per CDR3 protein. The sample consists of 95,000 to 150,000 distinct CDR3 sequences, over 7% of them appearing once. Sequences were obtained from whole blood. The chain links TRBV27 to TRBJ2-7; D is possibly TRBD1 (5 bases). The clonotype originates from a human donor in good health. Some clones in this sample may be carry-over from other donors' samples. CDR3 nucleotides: TGTGCCAGCAGTTTATCAGCCAGGGCCTACGAGCAGTACTTC. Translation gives CASSLSARAYEQYF.